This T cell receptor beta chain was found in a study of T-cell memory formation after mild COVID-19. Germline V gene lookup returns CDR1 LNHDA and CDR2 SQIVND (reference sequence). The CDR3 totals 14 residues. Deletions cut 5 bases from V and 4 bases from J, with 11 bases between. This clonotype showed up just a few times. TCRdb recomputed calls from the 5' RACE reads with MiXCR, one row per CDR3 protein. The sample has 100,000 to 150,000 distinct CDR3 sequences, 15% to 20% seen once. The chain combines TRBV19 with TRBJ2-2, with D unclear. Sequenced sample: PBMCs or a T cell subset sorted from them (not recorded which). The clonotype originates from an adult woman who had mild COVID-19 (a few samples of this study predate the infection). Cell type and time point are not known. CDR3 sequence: CASSDVYGTGELFF. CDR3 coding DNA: TGTGCCAGTAGTGACGTTTATGGCACCGGGGAGCTGTTTTTT.